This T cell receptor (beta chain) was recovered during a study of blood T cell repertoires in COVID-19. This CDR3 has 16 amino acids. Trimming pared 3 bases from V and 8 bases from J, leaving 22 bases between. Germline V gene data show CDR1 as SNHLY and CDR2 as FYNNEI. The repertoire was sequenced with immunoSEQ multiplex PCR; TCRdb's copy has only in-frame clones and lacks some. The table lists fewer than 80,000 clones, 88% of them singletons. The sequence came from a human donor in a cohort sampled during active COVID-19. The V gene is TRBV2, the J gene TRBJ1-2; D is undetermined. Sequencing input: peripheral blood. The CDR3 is CASSDFFRGSEKGYTF. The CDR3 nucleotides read TGTGCCAGCAGTGATTTCTTTCGTGGCAGCGAAAAAGGCTACACCTTC.